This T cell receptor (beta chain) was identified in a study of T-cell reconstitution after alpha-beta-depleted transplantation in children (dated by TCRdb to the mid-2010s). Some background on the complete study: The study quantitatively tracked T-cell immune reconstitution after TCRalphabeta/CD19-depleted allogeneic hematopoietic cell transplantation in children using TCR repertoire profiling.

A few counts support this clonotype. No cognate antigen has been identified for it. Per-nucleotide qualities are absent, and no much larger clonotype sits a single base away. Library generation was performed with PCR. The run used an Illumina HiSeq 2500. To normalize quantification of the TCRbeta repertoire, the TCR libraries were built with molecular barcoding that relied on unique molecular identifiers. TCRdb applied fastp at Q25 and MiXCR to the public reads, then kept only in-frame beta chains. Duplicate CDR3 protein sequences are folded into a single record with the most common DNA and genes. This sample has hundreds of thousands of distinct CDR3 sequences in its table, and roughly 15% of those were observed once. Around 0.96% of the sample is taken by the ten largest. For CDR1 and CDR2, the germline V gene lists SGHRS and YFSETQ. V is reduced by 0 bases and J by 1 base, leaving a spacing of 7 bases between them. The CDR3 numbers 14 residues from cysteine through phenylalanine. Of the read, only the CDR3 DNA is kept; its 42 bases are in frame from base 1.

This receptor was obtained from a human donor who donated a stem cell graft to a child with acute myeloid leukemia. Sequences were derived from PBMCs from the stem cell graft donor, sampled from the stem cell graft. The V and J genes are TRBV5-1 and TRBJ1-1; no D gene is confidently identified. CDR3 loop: CASSLGVSNTEAFF. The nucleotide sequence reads TGCGCCAGCAGCTTGGGTGTGTCGAACACTGAAGCTTTCTTT.